The 18 T cell receptor beta chains reported below all come from one sample, sequenced in a study of blood T cell repertoires in COVID-19. The assay was immunoSEQ multiplex PCR, and TCRdb's table has in-frame clones only and misses some. The sample shows a few hundred thousand clones, roughly 90% of them seen only once. The sequencing sample was made of peripheral blood. These TCRs come from a woman in her sixties or seventies with COVID-19, enrolled during active disease.

The table lists this clone with a count of one. The CDR3 nucleotides read TGTGCCAGCAGCTTACAGCAGGTCCCCGGGGAGCTGTTTTTT. Translation: CASSLQQVPGELFF. The V and J genes are TRBV7-8 and TRBJ2-2; D unresolved. The CDR3 contains 14 residues. Germline V gene lookup returns CDR1 SGHVS and CDR2 FQNEAQ. Trimming removed 2 bases from V and 6 bases from J, with 10 bases in between.

The J gene is TRBJ2-7, the V gene TRBV7-6; the match to TRBD1 covers 10 bases. The CDR3 spans 15 residues. Germline-derived CDR1 and CDR2 are SGHVS and FNYEAQ. J lost 2 bases, V lost 5 bases, and 6 bases had no gene match. The CDR3 spells CASSQGQGSPYEQYF. The CDR3 region has the DNA TGTGCCAGCAGCCAGGGACAGGGGTCTCCCTACGAGCAGTACTTC.

The chain recombines TRBV28 with TRBJ1-2, with 7 bases identical to TRBD1. This CDR3 comprises 16 residues. Germline assignment: CDR1 MDHEN and CDR2 SYDVKM. The V and J ends lost 6 bases and 2 bases, in that order; junction bases with no gene match: 12. DNA of the CDR3: TGTGCCAGCAGGAACCCACAGGGGTCGGGGAACTATGGCTACACCTTC. This encodes CASRNPQGSGNYGYTF.

The V and J genes are TRBV7-9 and TRBJ2-7; no definite D call. This CDR3 has 15 residues. The ends were cut back, 3 bases at V and 2 bases at J, with 14 bases in the middle. Germline V gene data show CDR1 as SEHNR and CDR2 as FQNEAQ (reference sequence). The CDR3 DNA is TGTGCCAGCAGCTTCGTTCGTTATCCTCCCTACGAGCAGTACTTC. This translates into CASSFVRYPPYEQYF.

The chain is built from TRBV5-1 and TRBJ1-4; D possibly corresponds to TRBD1 (6 bases). Trimming cost V 4 bases and J 13 bases, with 17 bases left between them. The CDR3 runs 13 residues. Germline-derived CDR1 and CDR2 are SGHRS and YFSETQ. The DNA of the CDR3 is TGCGCCAGCAGCGTTGCCGGGACAAGGTCACTGTTTTTT. Protein product: CASSVAGTRSLFF.

V and J are TRBV6-5 and TRBJ1-5; 10 nucleotides line up with TRBD1. The germline gives CDR1 MNHEY, CDR2 SVGAGI. V was pared by 7 bases and J by 6 bases, with 9 bases of the junction left unmatched. The CDR3 totals 15 residues. In DNA, the CDR3 is TGTGCCAGCACCGGAGGGACAGGGGATCGTCAGCCCCAGCATTTT. It specifies CASTGGTGDRQPQHF.

The chain has TRBV6-6 and TRBJ1-4; D possibly corresponds to TRBD1 (6 bases). The CDR3 is 15 amino acids. Germline V gene lookup returns CDR1 MNHNY and CDR2 SVGAGI (reference sequence). Trimming shortened V by 2 bases and J by 7 bases, and 14 bases separated the two germline ends. CDR3: CASSYGGVGGEKLFF. In DNA, the CDR3 is TGTGCCAGCAGTTACGGGGGCGTTGGTGGTGAAAAACTGTTTTTT.

About this clone itself: The identical CDR3 is also encoded by other nucleotide sequences in the sample. The chain combines TRBV4-1 with TRBJ1-5; 7 bases line up with TRBD1. The CDR3 loop spans 17 amino acids. After removal of 1 base from V and 0 bases from J, the junction contained 6 bases not matched to a gene. Germline loops: CDR1 MGHRA, CDR2 YSYEKL. The DNA for the CDR3 is TGCGCCAGCAGCCAAGTTGGGACAGCCTATAGCAATCAGCCCCAGCATTTT. It translates to CASSQVGTAYSNQPQHF.

V gene TRBV4-2 combines with J gene TRBJ2-1; TRBD2 matches 12 bases. V lost 1 base, J lost 7 bases, and 8 bases stayed unmatched. The CDR3 totals 17 residues. Looked up from germline, CDR1 is LGHNA and CDR2 is YNFKEQ. Here the CDR3 reads CASSQASLAGGPNEQFF. CDR3 sequence (DNA): TGTGCCAGCAGCCAAGCGTCACTAGCGGGGGGCCCGAATGAGCAGTTCTTC.

The chain carries TRBV27 and TRBJ2-5; perhaps TRBD2 as D (7 bases). V shed 3 bases and J shed 4 bases, with 18 bases lying between them. The CDR3 loop spans 16 amino acids. Germline V lookup: CDR1 MNHEY, CDR2 SMNVEV (reference sequence). In DNA form, the CDR3 reads TGTGCCAGCAGTTTCCTGGGGGGGGCGCAGGGAGAGACCCAGTACTTC. Translation gives CASSFLGGAQGETQYF.

The chain has TRBV7-9 and TRBJ2-5, with a tentative D call TRBD2 (6 bases). The CDR3 is made up of 13 amino acids. Germline CDR1 and CDR2: SEHNR and FQNEAQ (reference sequence). V shed 1 base and J shed 13 bases, with 16 bases lying between them. The CDR3 bases are TGTGCCAGCAGCTTAGGGGTGACTGGAGGGAGGTACTTC. Translating it yields CASSLGVTGGRYF.

The J gene is TRBJ1-4, the V gene TRBV7-2, with a possible D match to TRBD1 (6 bases). Germline CDR1 SGHTA, CDR2 FQGNSA. The CDR3 spans 14 residues. V was pared by 2 bases and J by 8 bases, with 12 bases between. The CDR3 DNA is TGTGCCAGCAGCTTACTCACAGGGTACGAAAAACTGTTTTTT. It yields the protein CASSLLTGYEKLFF.

This chain joins TRBV6-6 and TRBJ1-4; 12 bases map to TRBD1. Trimming removed 5 bases from V and 7 bases from J; junction bases left unmatched: 5. The CDR3 runs to 15 residues. CDR1 MNHNY and CDR2 SVGAGI come from the germline V gene (reference sequence). The CDR3 DNA reads as TGTGCCAGCAGTCTGGGGACAGGGGGCATTGAAAAACTGTTTTTT. Its translation is CASSLGTGGIEKLFF.

The table lists this clone with a few counts. The chain couples TRBV4-2 to TRBJ1-1; possibly TRBD1 for D (5 bases). Trimming removed 3 bases at V and 7 bases at J, with 12 bases between. From germline, CDR1 is LGHNA and CDR2 YNFKEQ. This CDR3 is 13 amino acids long. This chain's CDR3 is CASSQLGAGEAFF. In nucleotides, the CDR3 is TGTGCCAGCAGCCAGCTAGGGGCAGGTGAAGCTTTCTTT.

The chain combines TRBV6-5 with TRBJ2-7; 9 nucleotides line up with TRBD1. The CDR3 runs to 15 residues. V shed 2 bases and J 3 bases; nucleotides not matched to a gene: 5. CDR1 MNHEY and CDR2 SVGAGI come from the germline V gene. CDR3 residues: CASSYHPGQGYEQYF. CDR3 DNA: TGTGCCAGCAGTTACCATCCGGGACAGGGCTACGAGCAGTACTTC.

This chain links TRBV9 with TRBJ2-5; D gene uncertain. Germline-derived CDR1 and CDR2 are SGDLS and YYNGEE. The CDR3 spans 13 residues. V lost 6 bases, J lost 7 bases, and 16 bases lay in between. The CDR3 loop reads CASTNRPGWTQYF. The CDR3 DNA reads as TGTGCCAGCACCAACCGGCCCGGGTGGACCCAGTACTTC.

CDR3 nucleotide sequence: TGTGCCAGCAGCTTGTCGGGGGACGAGCAGTACTTC. Amino acids: CASSLSGDEQYF. J is TRBJ2-7 and V is TRBV5-6; possibly TRBD2 for D (6 bases). Trimming shortened V by 1 base and J by 5 bases, and 7 bases separated the two germline ends. Germline-derived CDR1 and CDR2 are SGHDT and YYEEEE. The CDR3 covers 12 residues.

This chain uses TRBV24-1 with TRBJ2-3; D gene unclear. Trimming removed 4 bases from V and 2 bases from J, with 9 bases in between. There are 14 residues in the CDR3. The germline gives CDR1 KGHDR, CDR2 SFDVKD. CDR3 protein: CATSDPRSTDTQYF. The CDR3 DNA reads as TGTGCCACCAGTGACCCCCGGTCCACAGATACGCAGTATTTT.